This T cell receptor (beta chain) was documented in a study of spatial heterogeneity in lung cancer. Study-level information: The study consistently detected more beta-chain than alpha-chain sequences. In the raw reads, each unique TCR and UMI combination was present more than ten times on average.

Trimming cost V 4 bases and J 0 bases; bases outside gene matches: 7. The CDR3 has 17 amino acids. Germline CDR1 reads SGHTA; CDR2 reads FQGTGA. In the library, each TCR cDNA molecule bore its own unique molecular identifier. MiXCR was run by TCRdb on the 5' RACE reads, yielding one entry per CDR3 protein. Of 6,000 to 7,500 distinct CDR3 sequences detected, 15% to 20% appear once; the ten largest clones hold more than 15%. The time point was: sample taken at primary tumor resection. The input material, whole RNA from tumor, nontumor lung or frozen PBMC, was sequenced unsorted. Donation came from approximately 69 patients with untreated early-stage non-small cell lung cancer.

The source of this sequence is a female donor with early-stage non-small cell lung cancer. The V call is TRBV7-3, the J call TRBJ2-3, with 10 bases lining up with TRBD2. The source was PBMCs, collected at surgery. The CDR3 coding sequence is TGTGCCAGCAGCTATAGCGGGGGGCTATCTAGCACAGATACGCAGTATTTT. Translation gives CASSYSGGLSSTDTQYF.